The TCR beta chain described here comes from a study of T cell responses to AZD1222 COVID-19 vaccine. Study in general: Pooling of second doses given at about 4 or about 12 weeks was done.

Overall study findings and caveats: Sampling that yielded the repertoires occurred only after the peak T cell response.

Repertoires were generated with immunoSEQ multiplex PCR, while TCRdb's copy carries only in-frame clones and drops some. Found here are around 33,000 clones, roughly 92% of them singletons; the top ten hold 45%. The CDR3 is made up of 13 amino acids. V gave up 5 bases and J gave up 0 bases, with 2 bases separating them. CDR1 and CDR2 from the germline V gene are MNHEY and SMNVEV (reference sequence). With respect to this clone: Its matching antigen is unknown.

The material was peripheral blood, obtained on day 0 of AZD1222 vaccination. The clonotype comes from an adult in good health. The chain carries TRBV27 and TRBJ2-6; D not certain. The CDR3 nucleotides read TGTGCCAGCAGTCCCTCTGGGGCCAACGTCCTGACTTTC. Translation gives CASSPSGANVLTF.